This T cell receptor beta chain stems from a study of OX40 agonist ivuxolimab in advanced cancers. Study-wide context: Patients were infused with ivuxolimab every 2 weeks at 0.01 to 10 mg/kg.

V lost 5 bases to trimming and J lost 5 bases; unmatched junction nucleotides: 6. Germline lookup yields CDR1 MNHNS and CDR2 SASEGT. This CDR3 contains 14 residues. Assay used: immunoSEQ multiplex PCR; TCRdb lists only in-frame clones, some missing. The sample includes some 25,000 clones, roughly 75% of them seen just once. Excluded were patients having autoimmune disease history or systemic immunosuppression. The sample here was CD4+ or CD8+ T cells sorted from blood, taken in a trial of the OX40 agonist ivuxolimab. The chain recombines TRBV6-1 with TRBJ2-3; 8 bases align to TRBD2. This sequence originates from an adult with an advanced solid tumor such as melanoma, head and neck, liver or kidney cancer. The CDR3 region is CASSFEREKDTQYF. Here the CDR3 DNA reads TGTGCCAGCAGTTTCGAGCGGGAGAAAGATACGCAGTATTTT.